This record covers a single TCR beta chain. Deletions cut 9 bases from V and 6 bases from J, with 16 bases between. Germline CDR1 and CDR2: LNHDA and SQIVND (reference sequence). The CDR3 has 13 residues. The sample comes from a study of control samples from healthy donors and cancer patients. Produced via immunoSEQ multiplex PCR; TCRdb's table is partial and in-frame only. The repertoire holds 80,000 to 100,000 clones, with 80% to 90% as singletons. The TCR sequence derives from a man in his thirties or forties in good health. V gene TRBV19 combines with J gene TRBJ2-3, with D perhaps matching TRBD1 (6 bases). Sequencing was done on a sample of blood. CDR3 nucleotides: TGTGCCAGCCGATCAGGGGCCGGTGATACGCAGTATTTT. It specifies CASRSGAGDTQYF.